The 21 T cell receptor beta chains listed next were all sequenced from one sample in a study of blood T cell repertoires in COVID-19. Measured with immunoSEQ multiplex PCR; TCRdb has only the in-frame clones, and not every one. This sample has more than 13,000 clones; around 90% occur once, and the top ten carry under 2.5%. What was sequenced was peripheral blood. The receptors were sampled from a woman in her 70s in a cohort sampled during active or convalescent COVID-19.

The genes are TRBV16 and TRBJ1-1; D uncertain. CDR1 and CDR2 from the germline V gene are KGHSY and FQNENV. V was trimmed by 6 bases and J by 6 bases, leaving 14 bases between them. The CDR3 totals 13 residues. The CDR3 region is CASSRRAGAEAFF. CDR3 bases: TGTGCCAGCAGTCGGAGGGCTGGGGCTGAAGCTTTCTTT.

This chain connects TRBV7-8 to TRBJ2-3; 12 bases align to TRBD2. The CDR3 runs 16 residues. Looked up from germline, CDR1 is SGHVS and CDR2 is FQNEAQ. The V and J ends lost 5 bases and 5 bases, in that order; junction bases with no gene match: 8. CDR3 nucleotides: TGTGCCAGCAGCGAGACTAGACTAGCGGGGGTAGATACGCAGTATTTT. Its translation is CASSETRLAGVDTQYF.

The chain links TRBV6-5 to TRBJ2-3, with TRBD2 matching over 10 bases. The CDR3 runs 16 residues. Trimming took 2 bases from V and 9 from J; bases not matched to a gene: 11. In germline, CDR1 is MNHEY, CDR2 SVGAGI. The DNA for the CDR3 is TGTGCCAGCAGTTACGGGTCTAGCGGGGGAGTTTGGACGCAGTATTTT. Residues: CASSYGSSGGVWTQYF.

The chain links TRBV7-2 to TRBJ2-2; a possible D gene is TRBD2 (5 bases). This CDR3 has 15 amino acids. CDR1 is SGHTA and CDR2 is FQGNSA in the germline V gene. V was trimmed by 5 bases and J by 0 bases, leaving 10 bases between them. As DNA, the CDR3 is TGTGCCAGCAGCCCGACCGGGACGAACACCGGGGAGCTGTTTTTT. Its protein product is CASSPTGTNTGELFF.

V is TRBV2 and J is TRBJ1-2; no firm D call. Deletions cut 5 bases from V and 4 bases from J, with 11 bases between. Germline values: CDR1 SNHLY, CDR2 FYNNEI. The CDR3 is 13 residues long. The CDR3 sequence is CASSTVTRYGYTF. The CDR3 DNA reads TGTGCCAGCAGTACAGTGACCCGCTATGGCTACACCTTC.

This clone was seen only once. V and J are TRBV4-1 and TRBJ2-4, with D possibly being TRBD2 (5 bases). Germline loops: CDR1 MGHRA, CDR2 YSYEKL. This CDR3 spans 17 amino acids. V lost 1 base and J 3 bases, leaving 16 bases between the germline ends. In DNA, the CDR3 is TGCGCCAGCAGCCAAGCCGCAGCCAGCGGTGGCAAAAACATTCAGTACTTC. Residues: CASSQAAASGGKNIQYF.

The chain recombines TRBV6-4 with TRBJ2-1; the match to TRBD1 covers 9 bases. The CDR3 totals 16 residues. CDR1 is MRHNA, CDR2 SNTAGT, per germline. The ends lost 6 bases at V and 2 bases at J; junction bases unmatched: 8. DNA of the CDR3: TGTGCCAGCAGCCGGGACAGGGCGTTCGCCTACAATGAGCAGTTCTTC. It encodes CASSRDRAFAYNEQFF.

V is TRBV19 and J is TRBJ2-3; a possible D gene is TRBD1 (6 bases). The ends were cut back, 6 bases at V and 2 bases at J, with 12 bases in the middle. The germline V gene encodes CDR1 LNHDA and CDR2 SQIVND (reference sequence). This CDR3 has 14 residues. CDR3: CASRVGQSTDTQYF. The CDR3 DNA reads as TGTGCCAGTAGAGTCGGACAGTCCACAGATACGCAGTATTTT.

The chain is built from TRBV6-5 and TRBJ1-1, with D possibly TRBD1 on 5 matching bases. The germline V and J ends were trimmed by 10 bases and 1 base, with 16 bases remaining between them. This CDR3 region has 14 residues. CDR1 MNHEY and CDR2 SVGAGI come from the germline V gene. CDR3 in amino acids: CATKASGRNTEAFF. CDR3 nucleotides: TGTGCCACTAAAGCCTCAGGGCGGAACACTGAAGCTTTCTTT.

V and J are TRBV5-1 and TRBJ2-3; 9 bases line up with TRBD1. This CDR3 is built from 16 residues. Per germline, CDR1 SGHRS and CDR2 YFSETQ. V was clipped by 4 bases and J by 2 bases; unmatched bases: 8. The CDR3 is CASSLQGARNTDTQYF. The CDR3 DNA is TGCGCCAGCAGCCTACAGGGGGCCCGTAACACAGATACGCAGTATTTT. Complete variable domain (other parts from reference TRBV5-1 and TRBJ2-3): KAGVTQTPRYLIKTRGQQVTLSCSPISGHRSVSWYQQTPGQGLQFLFEYFSETQRNKGNFPGRFSGRQFSNSRSEMNVSTLELGDSALYLCASSLQGARNTDTQYFGPGTRLTVL.

The V gene is TRBV7-9, the J gene TRBJ1-5; no definite D call. Germline values: CDR1 SEHNR, CDR2 FQNEAQ (reference sequence). This CDR3 has 15 residues. V was pared by 5 bases and J by 7 bases, with 18 bases between. The CDR3 spells CASSPSGEGRQPQHF. The CDR3 DNA reads as TGTGCCAGCAGCCCTAGCGGGGAAGGAAGACAGCCCCAGCATTTT.

The rearrangement links TRBV19 to TRBJ1-5, with a possible D match to TRBD1 (6 bases). Trimming removed 7 bases at V and 0 bases at J, with 13 bases between. The CDR3 consists of 15 residues. Germline CDR1 and CDR2: LNHDA and SQIVND (reference sequence). The DNA for the CDR3 is TGTGCCAGTACCCAGGACAGCTATAGCAATCAGCCCCAGCATTTT. This gives the protein CASTQDSYSNQPQHF.

V usage is TRBV10-3 and J usage is TRBJ2-1, with a possible D match to TRBD2 (5 bases). The germline V gene encodes CDR1 ENHRY and CDR2 SYGVKD. CDR3 length: 17 amino acids. Trimming shortened V by 3 bases and J by 0 bases, and 15 bases separated the two germline ends. CDR3 DNA sequence: TGTGCCATCAGTGATAAGGTAGTTGGGAGCTCCTACAATGAGCAGTTCTTC. Translated: CAISDKVVGSSYNEQFF.

V is TRBV19 and J is TRBJ1-6; D possibly corresponds to TRBD1 (5 bases). The CDR3 length is 16 residues. Germline CDR1 and CDR2: LNHDA and SQIVND (reference sequence). V shed 11 bases and J shed 6 bases, with 23 bases lying between them. The CDR3 region is CASGGTWIKSNSPLHF. Here the CDR3 DNA reads TGTGCCTCCGGGGGAACATGGATTAAGTCTAATTCACCCCTCCACTTT.

CDR3 region: CAIRGRSYGYTF. The CDR3, as DNA: TGTGCCATCAGGGGGCGCTCCTATGGCTACACCTTC. The chain uses TRBV10-3 and TRBJ1-2; D perhaps matches TRBD1 (5 bases). The V end lost 6 bases, the J end lost 4 bases, and 9 bases lay between the germline ends. The CDR3 has 12 amino acids. Germline-derived CDR1 and CDR2 are ENHRY and SYGVKD.

The chain combines TRBV6-6 with TRBJ1-2; D uncertain. V gave up 1 base and J gave up 6 bases, with 6 bases separating them. The CDR3 is made up of 12 amino acids. The germline V gene has CDR1 MNHNY and CDR2 SVGAGI (reference sequence). This CDR3 reads CASSYFQNGYTF. CDR3 nucleotide sequence: TGTGCCAGCAGTTACTTCCAGAATGGCTACACCTTC.

This clone has only one observation. This chain links TRBV2 with TRBJ1-5; weak D call: TRBD1 (6 bases). The V gene lost 4 bases and the J gene lost 4 bases, with 14 bases spanning the gap. Germline V gene lookup returns CDR1 SNHLY and CDR2 FYNNEI. The CDR3 consists of 15 residues. This chain's CDR3 is CASSAAGGANQPQHF. For the CDR3, the DNA is TGTGCCAGCAGTGCAGCGGGGGGGGCTAATCAGCCCCAGCATTTT.

The chain couples TRBV12-3 or TRBV12-4 to TRBJ1-1; no definite D call. This CDR3 is built from 12 residues. Between the trimmed V and J ends, which lost 6 bases and 2 bases, there was a span of 7 bases. The CDR3 nucleotides are TGTGCCAGCAGATACACCAACACTGAAGCTTTCTTT. Translated: CASRYTNTEAFF.

V usage is TRBV19 and J usage is TRBJ2-3; D remains ambiguous. The V gene lost 6 bases and the J gene lost 0 bases, with 13 bases spanning the gap. The CDR3 covers 15 residues. Germline V gives CDR1 LNHDA, CDR2 SQIVND (reference sequence). This CDR3 is CASRAEGRSTDTQYF. The CDR3, as DNA: TGTGCCAGTAGGGCGGAAGGAAGAAGCACAGATACGCAGTATTTT.

The chain combines TRBV28 with TRBJ2-1, with TRBD1 matching 10 bases. CDR3 size: 15 residues. Germline V lookup: CDR1 MDHEN, CDR2 SYDVKM. The V and J ends lost 5 bases and 1 base, in that order; junction bases with no gene match: 2. The CDR3 DNA follows: TGTGCCAGCAGTCGGGACAGGGGTTCCTACAATGAGCAGTTCTTC. Protein: CASSRDRGSYNEQFF.

The chain carries TRBV6-5 and TRBJ2-3; 9 bases agree with TRBD2. Trimming removed 0 bases from V and 8 bases from J; junction bases left unmatched: 9. This CDR3 contains 16 residues. The germline CDR1 and CDR2 sequences are MNHEY and SVGAGI. CDR3 coding DNA: TGTGCCAGCAGTTACTCGCGGCGGGGGGGCGAGGGTACGCAGTATTTT. Protein sequence: CASSYSRRGGEGTQYF.